Listed below are T cell receptor beta chains from one sample, sequenced in a study of blood T cells in healthy people across ages. TCRdb called the 5' RACE reads again in MiXCR, with one record for every CDR3 protein. The table has about 2 million distinct CDR3 sequences, roughly 52% seen once; the top ten hold more than 2%. The sequenced material came from blood. Source of these receptors: a woman aged 40 to 50 in good health. Each CDR3 is given with its conserved first and last residue. Each record gives: D gene, J gene, V gene, CDR3 length, clone size, CDR3 protein, CDR3 DNA. The D gene is left open where the match is weak. Clone size appears in some rows only: once, few, many, or a class for an expanded clone.

>.|TRBJ2-5|TRBV20-1|17|.
CSARRQRQGRGQETQYF
TGCAGTGCTAGGAGACAGAGGCAGGGGAGAGGACAAGAGACCCAGTACTTC
>.|TRBJ2-3|TRBV4-2|16|few
CASSQEATVRGDTQYF
TGTGCCAGCAGCCAAGAAGCGACCGTGAGAGGAGATACGCAGTATTTT
>.|TRBJ2-1|TRBV7-9|13|.
CASSFFSRNEQFF
TGTGCCAGCAGCTTCTTTTCGAGGAATGAGCAGTTCTTC
>.|TRBJ2-1|TRBV7-9|13|.
CASSPQAENEQFF
TGTGCCAGCAGCCCCCAGGCAGAAAATGAGCAGTTCTTC
>.|TRBJ2-2|TRBV20-1|10|.
CSAKAGELFF
TGCAGTGCTAAGGCCGGGGAGCTGTTTTTT
>.|TRBJ1-2|TRBV11-2|14|.
CASSFGLENYGYTF
TGTGCCAGCAGCTTCGGTCTGGAGAACTATGGCTACACCTTC
>.|TRBJ2-4|TRBV4-1|17|.
CASSQVPGSSTKNIQYF
TGCGCCAGCAGCCAAGTACCGGGGAGTAGCACCAAAAACATTCAGTACTTC
>TRBD1|TRBJ2-3|TRBV3-1|17|.
CASSQRIEGADTDTQYF
TGTGCCAGCAGCCAACGTATAGAGGGGGCAGACACAGATACGCAGTATTTT
>TRBD2|TRBJ2-7|TRBV6-5|17|once
CASSYSVPLAGAYEQYF
TGTGCCAGCAGTTACTCAGTCCCACTAGCGGGGGCCTACGAGCAGTACTTC
>.|TRBJ2-1|TRBV7-2|12|few
CASSLNGGEQFF
TGTGCCAGCAGCCTAAACGGTGGTGAGCAGTTCTTC
>.|TRBJ2-5|TRBV6-1|16|.
CASSERVRAVQETQYF
TGTGCCAGCAGTGAAAGAGTCCGGGCAGTACAAGAGACCCAGTACTTC
>.|TRBJ2-7|TRBV12-3/TRBV12-4|13|few
CASSRSGDYEQYF
TGTGCCAGCAGTCGCTCAGGAGACTACGAGCAGTACTTC
>TRBD1|TRBJ1-6|TRBV7-6|14|.
CASSSGQGASPLHF
TGTGCCAGCAGCTCAGGACAGGGGGCTTCACCCCTCCACTTT
>TRBD2|TRBJ2-3|TRBV27|15|.
CASSLVAGDTDTQYF
TGTGCCAGCAGTTTAGTAGCGGGGGACACAGATACGCAGTATTTT
>.|TRBJ2-5|TRBV3-1|18|.
CASSQVSGVASPRETQYF
TGTGCCAGCAGCCAAGTTTCCGGGGTTGCATCGCCCCGGGAGACCCAGTACTTC
>.|TRBJ1-4|TRBV6-1|15|few
CASTRGGVLEEKLFF
TGTGCCAGCACCCGCGGTGGGGTTTTAGAGGAAAAACTGTTTTTT
>TRBD2|TRBJ2-1|TRBV20-1|13|few
CSAATSGNNEQFF
TGCAGTGCTGCGACTAGCGGTAACAATGAGCAGTTCTTC
>.|TRBJ1-2|TRBV12-3/TRBV12-4|13|.
CASTGGVGYGYTF
TGTGCCAGCACCGGGGGAGTGGGCTATGGCTACACCTTC
>TRBD2|TRBJ2-5|TRBV7-2|17|few
CASSSPGLAGHSETQYF
TGTGCCAGCAGCTCACCCGGACTAGCGGGGCATTCAGAGACCCAGTACTTC
>TRBD2|TRBJ2-1|TRBV15|14|.
CATSQGLASDEQFF
TGTGCCACCAGCCAGGGACTAGCGAGCGATGAGCAGTTCTTC
>TRBD1|TRBJ2-4|TRBV4-1|16|once
CASSLDGTALGNIQYF
TGCGCCAGCAGCCTGGACGGGACAGCCCTTGGAAACATTCAGTACTTC
>TRBD1|TRBJ2-7|TRBV5-6|14|.
CASSLKGQGGRQYF
TGTGCCAGCAGCTTGAAAGGACAGGGTGGAAGGCAGTACTTC
>.|TRBJ2-3|TRBV6-1|16|.
CASSEGQGKLTDTQYF
TGTGCCAGCAGTGAAGGGCAGGGGAAACTCACAGATACGCAGTATTTT
>TRBD2|TRBJ2-1|TRBV29-1|14|.
CSVDKLAGNNEQFF
TGCAGCGTTGACAAGCTAGCGGGGAACAATGAGCAGTTCTTC
>TRBD2|TRBJ2-1|TRBV28|16|.
CASSLPSGGAWDEQFF
TGTGCCAGCAGTTTACCCAGCGGGGGGGCCTGGGATGAGCAGTTCTTC
>TRBD1|TRBJ2-4|TRBV7-2|13|.
CASSLGTGTGQYF
TGTGCCAGCAGCTTAGGGACGGGGACAGGGCAGTACTTC
>TRBD2|TRBJ2-1|TRBV7-9|18|.
CASSLDRTSGATYNEQFF
TGTGCCAGCAGCTTAGATAGGACTAGCGGGGCCACCTACAATGAGCAGTTCTTC
>.|TRBJ2-1|TRBV13|15|.
CASSLGGGDFGEQFF
TGTGCCAGCAGCTTAGGGGGGGGCGATTTTGGTGAGCAGTTCTTC
>TRBD1|TRBJ2-1|TRBV12-3/TRBV12-4|14|.
CASSSDRALREQFF
TGTGCCAGCAGTTCAGACAGGGCTCTCCGTGAGCAGTTCTTC
>.|TRBJ2-5|TRBV7-7|15|.
CASSPGLGGQETQYF
TGTGCTAGCAGCCCCGGTCTGGGTGGCCAAGAGACCCAGTACTTC
>TRBD1|TRBJ1-4|TRBV3-1|14|once
CASSHGQGYEKLFF
TGTGCCAGCAGCCATGGACAGGGATACGAAAAACTGTTTTTT
>.|TRBJ2-1|TRBV20-1|17|few
CSATPSTVPRSYNEQFF
TGCAGTGCTACCCCCTCGACTGTGCCCCGCTCCTACAATGAGCAGTTCTTC
>TRBD1|TRBJ1-2|TRBV28|15|once
CASSSWTGGSYGYTF
TGTGCCAGCAGTTCTTGGACAGGAGGTTCCTATGGCTACACCTTC
>.|TRBJ2-5|TRBV7-2|17|many
CASSSVIGGLNQETQYF
TGTGCCAGCAGCTCGGTCATCGGGGGGCTAAACCAAGAGACCCAGTACTTC
>.|TRBJ1-5|TRBV12-3/TRBV12-4|13|few
CASSITGWQPQHF
TGTGCCAGCAGTATAACAGGATGGCAGCCCCAGCATTTT
>TRBD1|TRBJ2-5|TRBV28|14|.
CASSSPAGTGGRYF
TGTGCCAGCAGTTCTCCCGCCGGGACAGGCGGTCGGTACTTC
>.|TRBJ2-5|TRBV6-6|14|many
CASSYSEGQETQYF
TGTGCCAGCAGTTACTCAGAGGGCCAAGAGACCCAGTACTTC
>.|TRBJ1-2|TRBV6-5|15|.
CASSSTGTLAYGYTF
TGTGCCAGCAGTTCAACAGGGACATTAGCCTATGGCTACACCTTC
>TRBD1|TRBJ2-5|TRBV15|14|.
CATRGTVRRETQYF
TGTGCCACCAGGGGGACAGTCCGTAGGGAGACCCAGTACTTC
>.|TRBJ2-6|TRBV6-5|15|few
CASSYSGVGANVLTF
TGTGCCAGCAGTTACTCAGGGGTGGGGGCCAACGTCCTGACTTTC
>TRBD1|TRBJ1-1|TRBV5-1|15|.
CASSTWTGAGTEAFF
TGCGCCAGCAGCACGTGGACAGGAGCGGGCACTGAAGCTTTCTTT
>.|TRBJ2-5|TRBV10-3|16|.
CAISEAPLDGKETQYF
TGTGCCATCAGTGAGGCCCCTCTAGATGGAAAAGAGACCCAGTACTTC
>.|TRBJ2-1|TRBV7-2|14|few
CASSLVEGVSEQFF
TGTGCCAGCAGCTTAGTGGAGGGGGTGAGTGAGCAGTTCTTC
>TRBD1|TRBJ1-6|TRBV7-9|13|.
CASSTQGASPLHF
TGTGCCAGCAGCACACAGGGGGCTTCACCCCTCCACTTT
>.|TRBJ2-4|TRBV2|12|.
CASSESITFQYF
TGTGCCAGCAGCGAGAGCATCACTTTTCAGTACTTC
>.|TRBJ2-5|TRBV6-6|13|few
CASTKDSQETQYF
TGTGCCAGCACCAAGGACAGTCAAGAGACCCAGTACTTC
>TRBD2|TRBJ2-5|TRBV7-8|14|.
CASTTLGGFGAQYF
TGTGCCAGCACCACCCTCGGGGGGTTCGGTGCCCAGTACTTC
>TRBD2|TRBJ2-5|TRBV9|18|.
CASSGPLGGGRFQETQYF
TGTGCCAGCAGCGGACCCCTTGGCGGGGGAAGGTTCCAAGAGACCCAGTACTTC
>.|TRBJ1-5|TRBV6-6|12|few
CASGRPNQPQHF
TGTGCCAGCGGACGGCCCAATCAGCCCCAGCATTTT
>.|TRBJ2-7|TRBV10-3|14|.
CAISLGPRNYEQYF
TGTGCCATCAGCCTCGGACCGAGGAACTACGAGCAGTACTTC
>.|TRBJ2-1|TRBV11-2|15|.
CASSPGAGNQETQFF
TGTGCCAGCAGCCCGGGAGCAGGCAACCAAGAGACCCAGTTCTTC
>.|TRBJ2-3|TRBV20-1|12|.
CSAITGAGTQYF
TGCAGTGCCATCACTGGGGCGGGCACGCAGTATTTT
>.|TRBJ2-5|TRBV6-5|14|.
CASSYGPVQETQYF
TGTGCCAGCAGTTACGGGCCAGTACAAGAGACCCAGTACTTC
>.|TRBJ1-1|TRBV20-1|9|once
CSATGTAFF
TGCAGTGCAACCGGGACAGCTTTCTTT
>TRBD1|TRBJ2-4|TRBV12-3/TRBV12-4|12|.
CASSTGTAEQYF
TGTGCCAGCAGTACCGGGACAGCTGAGCAGTACTTC
>TRBD1|TRBJ1-2|TRBV5-6|15|.
CASSLGQGSGYGYTF
TGTGCCAGCAGCTTGGGACAGGGATCGGGCTATGGCTACACCTTC
>.|TRBJ2-1|TRBV27|14|few
CASSLGSRYNEQFF
TGTGCCAGCAGTTTGGGCTCTAGGTACAATGAGCAGTTCTTC
>TRBD1|TRBJ1-1|TRBV11-2|14|.
CASRATGQNTEAFF
TGTGCCAGCAGGGCGACAGGGCAGAACACTGAAGCTTTCTTT